This T cell receptor (beta chain) appears in the sequencing data of a study of cytomegalovirus exposure and HLA in healthy donors. General observations from the study: Rates of TCR association differed by HLA locus in a later analysis, with DRB1 highest and HLA-C lowest. As was reported, the HLA-A and HLA-B alleles of most subjects were accurately predicted from TCR beta sequences.

Despite likely unrecorded immune exposures, the donors were nominally healthy at the time of sampling. A note on this clone: Its specificity is unknown.

The PCR contained 60 Vbeta and 13 Jbeta primers. Sequencing used immunoSEQ multiplex PCR; TCRdb keeps in-frame clones, though not all of them. The table has some 210,000 clones, over 80% seen once. Looked up from germline, CDR1 is LGHNA and CDR2 is YNFKEQ. The CDR3 sequence is 14 residues long. Between the trimmed V and J ends, which lost 10 bases and 4 bases, there was a span of 17 bases. The chain recombines TRBV4-2 with TRBJ2-1, with a possible D match to TRBD1 (5 bases). The sequence was collected from a man aged 25 to 40 in good health and CMV-seronegative. Sample: PBMCs. The CDR3 coding sequence is TGTGCCACCTCGGACACTACCTATTACAATGAGCAGTTCTTC. Translation gives CATSDTTYYNEQFF.